This T cell receptor beta chain was obtained from a study of early T cells in non-severe SARS-CoV-2 infection. At the level of the study: The sequenced material was bulk RNA from unsorted whole blood, and its chains were unpaired.

General study findings and limits: VDJdb matching favored anti-spike CD8 responses, missing private and CD4 specificities.

This clonotype was found many times. Its antigen is as yet unknown. TCRdb reanalysed the 5' RACE reads using MiXCR and keeps one entry per CDR3 protein. This sample has about 25,000 distinct CDR3 sequences; 4.5% to 7% occur once, and the top ten carry 2.4%. The CDR3 is 15 amino acids. Germline CDR1 is DFQATT and CDR2 is SNEGSKA (reference sequence). The junction had 8 bases not matched to a gene; V was cut back by 6 bases and J by 0 bases. What was sequenced was whole blood. The gene calls are TRBV20-1 and TRBJ2-7; 10 bases map to TRBD2. The source is an adult who was a healthcare worker with PCR-confirmed SARS-CoV-2 infection or an uninfected control (not recorded which). The CDR3 loop reads CSATGTSAISYEQYF. DNA of the CDR3: TGCAGTGCGACCGGGACTAGCGCGATCTCCTACGAGCAGTACTTC.